The sequence of this TCR beta chain was determined in a study of neoadjuvant nivolumab and ipilimumab in lung cancer. Study-wide context: The combination arm added day-1 ipilimumab 1 mg/kg to nivolumab 3 mg/kg on days 1, 15, 29.

Some clones are missing from TCRdb's copy, which holds only in-frame ones; the method was immunoSEQ multiplex PCR. The table lists 15,000 to 20,000 clones, roughly three quarters of them singletons. A word on this clone: No antigen is known for it.

The CDR3 has 12 amino acids. V lost 6 bases to trimming and J lost 7 bases, with 15 bases between them. Germline V gene data show CDR1 as SQVTM and CDR2 as ANQGSEA. Study results and caveats: A small number of samples were TCR sequenced. Compared with tumor-adjacent uninvolved lung, resected tumors showed greater richness and clonality. From pretherapy to surgery, tumor richness and clonality rose with dual therapy.

Sequenced material: tumor tissue, taken after neoadjuvant nivolumab, alone or with ipilimumab, at or shortly before surgery. The clonotype comes from an adult with non-small cell lung cancer. The rearrangement joins TRBV29-1 to TRBJ1-2; D possibly corresponds to TRBD1 (5 bases). CDR3: CSVWGGASGYTF. The CDR3 bases are TGCAGCGTATGGGGAGGGGCGAGTGGCTACACCTTC.